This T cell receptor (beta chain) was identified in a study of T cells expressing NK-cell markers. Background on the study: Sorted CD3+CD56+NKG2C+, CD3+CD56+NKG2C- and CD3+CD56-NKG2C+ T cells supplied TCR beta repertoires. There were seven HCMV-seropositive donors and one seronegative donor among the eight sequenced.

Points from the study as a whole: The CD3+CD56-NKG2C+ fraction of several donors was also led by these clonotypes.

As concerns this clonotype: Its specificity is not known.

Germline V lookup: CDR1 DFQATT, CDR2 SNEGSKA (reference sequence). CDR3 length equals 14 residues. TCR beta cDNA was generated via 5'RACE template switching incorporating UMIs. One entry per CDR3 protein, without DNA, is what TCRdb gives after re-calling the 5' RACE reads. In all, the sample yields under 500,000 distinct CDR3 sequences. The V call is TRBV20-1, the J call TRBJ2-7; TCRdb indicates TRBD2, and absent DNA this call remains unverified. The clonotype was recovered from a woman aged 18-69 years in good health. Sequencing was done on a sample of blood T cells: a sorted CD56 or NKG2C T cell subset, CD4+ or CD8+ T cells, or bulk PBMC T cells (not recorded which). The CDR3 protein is CSARGSGREYEQYF.